This T cell receptor (beta chain) derives from a study of shared clonotypes between healthy human individuals. As to this clone: The antigen is unknown.

Study-wide points: Clonotype sharing levels among donors were expected to vary with sequencing depth.

Germline V lookup: CDR1 LNHDA, CDR2 SQIVND (reference sequence). This CDR3 is built from 13 residues. V dropped 6 bases and J dropped 6; count of bases not matched to a gene: 5. Here immunoSEQ multiplex PCR was the method, and the copy in TCRdb shows in-frame clones only, minus some. The sample records hundreds of thousands of clones, more than 95% being singletons. Healthy HIV-negative adults with no recent acute infections or vaccinations were recruited as donors. The chain links TRBV19 to TRBJ1-5, with 7 nucleotides matching TRBD1. The TCR was taken from a woman younger than 45 in good health. Sequencing used naive CD4+ T cells sorted from blood. The subset is: CD45RA+ positively selected. The CDR3 nucleotides read TGTGCCAGTAGGACAGGGAGGTTTCAGCCCCAGCATTTT. It translates to CASRTGRFQPQHF.